These 8 T cell receptor beta chains came from one sample sequenced in a study of response to subunit inactivated influenza vaccine. A single record per CDR3 protein comes from TCRdb applying MiXCR to the RT-PCR reads. Seen here are under 500,000 distinct CDR3 sequences, about 10% observed once, and the top ten hold approximately 12%. Here the sequenced sample was PBMCs from blood, taken 40 to 50 days after vaccination. Receptors were obtained from a middle-aged man who received an inactivated influenza vaccine.

V gene TRBV5-1 combines with J gene TRBJ1-6, with 7 bases fitting TRBD1. Germline CDR1 and CDR2: SGHRS and YFSETQ. V lost 2 bases to trimming and J lost 8 bases; unmatched junction nucleotides: 7. There are 15 residues in the CDR3. The CDR3 loop is CASSLLQGIDSPLHF. As DNA, the CDR3 is TGCGCCAGCAGCTTACTACAGGGGATCGATTCACCCCTCCACTTT.

This clonotype was picked up many times. This chain links TRBV7-2 with TRBJ1-1, with D possibly matching TRBD1 (6 bases). In germline, CDR1 is SGHTA, CDR2 FQGNSA. CDR3 length: 15 amino acids. V lost 0 bases to trimming and J lost 2 bases, with 10 bases between them. CDR3 in amino acids: CASSLAGQINTEAFF. The CDR3 region has the DNA TGTGCCAGCAGCTTAGCCGGACAGATTAACACTGAAGCTTTCTTT.

The J gene is TRBJ2-1, the V gene TRBV12-3 or TRBV12-4; 10 bases agree with TRBD2. This CDR3 has 13 residues. V was clipped by 5 bases and J by 13 bases; unmatched bases: 8. For the CDR3, the DNA is TGTGCCAGCAGTCGCGATCTAGCGGGGGAACAGTTCTTC. Protein: CASSRDLAGEQFF.

The chain employs TRBV7-9 and TRBJ2-1; 11 positions agree with TRBD2. J was trimmed by 1 base and V by 5 bases; bases with no gene match: 4. CDR3 length equals 16 residues. CDR1 and CDR2 (germline): SEHNR, FQNEAQ (reference sequence). The CDR3 protein is CASSRGLAESYNEQFF. The CDR3 DNA reads as TGTGCCAGCAGCCGGGGACTAGCGGAGTCCTACAATGAGCAGTTCTTC.

The rearrangement joins TRBV5-1 to TRBJ1-5; TRBD1 matches 7 bases. CDR1 and CDR2 from the germline V gene are SGHRS and YFSETQ. Losses at the gene ends were 0 bases for V and 7 bases for J; bases not matched to a gene: 7. The CDR3 loop spans 15 amino acids. The CDR3 bases are TGCGCCAGCAGCTTGGCCCCAGGGGGAGAACAGCCCCAGCATTTT. Protein sequence: CASSLAPGGEQPQHF. The whole variable domain, remainder taken from reference TRBV5-1 and TRBJ1-5, is KAGVTQTPRYLIKTRGQQVTLSCSPISGHRSVSWYQQTPGQGLQFLFEYFSETQRNKGNFPGRFSGRQFSNSRSEMNVSTLELGDSALYLCASSLAPGGEQPQHFGDGTRLSIL.

The chain employs TRBV18 and TRBJ2-3, with 11 bases matching TRBD2. CDR3 length: 16 residues. The germline CDR1 and CDR2 sequences are KGHSH and LQKENI. V was pared by 3 bases and J by 0 bases, with 2 bases of the junction left unmatched. The CDR3 region has the DNA TGTGCCAGCTCACCGACTAGCGGGATTAGCACAGATACGCAGTATTTT. Protein: CASSPTSGISTDTQYF.

A few counts support this clonotype. This sequence joins TRBV10-3 and TRBJ2-1, with TRBD2 matching over 9 bases. V lost 3 bases to trimming and J lost 1 base; unmatched junction nucleotides: 4. The germline V gene has CDR1 ENHRY and CDR2 SYGVKD. This CDR3 contains 16 residues. As DNA, the CDR3 is TGTGCCATCAGTGACGTTAGCGGGAGATCCTACAATGAGCAGTTCTTC. Amino acid sequence: CAISDVSGRSYNEQFF.

This clonotype was observed a handful of times. The rearrangement uses TRBV5-1 and TRBJ2-5, with a possible D match to TRBD2 (6 bases). The length of the CDR3 is 15 residues. Trimming took off 0 bases at V and 5 bases at J, with 14 bases between the two ends. The germline gives CDR1 SGHRS, CDR2 YFSETQ. The CDR3 here is CASSLAEGRWETQYF. CDR3 DNA sequence: TGCGCCAGCAGCTTGGCGGAGGGAAGGTGGGAGACCCAGTACTTC.